These 29 T cell receptor beta chains came from one sample sequenced in a study of blood T cell repertoires in COVID-19 (TCRdb year 2020). Libraries were built with the immunoSEQ multiplex PCR assay. TCRdb's version of the immuneACCESS table is confined to in-frame rearrangements and falls short of the full clone set. An unresolved V gene accounts for under half of the shortfall where checked; the remainder is of unknown origin. In this sample the table shows a few hundred thousand clones, 75% to 95% of which occur a single time. The top ten clonotypes cover 2.6% of the sample. The sequencing sample was made of peripheral blood. The receptors come from a person between 18 and 30 years old with COVID-19, enrolled during active disease.

This chain joins TRBV11-2 and TRBJ2-1; 9 nucleotides line up with TRBD2. The CDR3 is made up of 15 amino acids. Germline assignment: CDR1 SGHAT and CDR2 FQNNGV. V dropped 3 bases and J dropped 2; count of bases not matched to a gene: 2. CDR3 loop: CASSFLAGTYNEQFF. The CDR3 region has the DNA TGTGCCAGCAGCTTCCTAGCGGGAACCTACAATGAGCAGTTCTTC.

The V call is TRBV6-5, the J call TRBJ1-1; D is possibly TRBD1 (5 bases). The CDR3 loop spans 13 amino acids. Germline assignment: CDR1 MNHEY and CDR2 SVGAGI. V was shortened by 3 bases and J by 2 bases, with 7 bases between the two germline ends. This chain's CDR3 is CASSYQGNTEAFF. The CDR3 coding sequence is TGTGCCAGCAGTTATCAGGGAAACACTGAAGCTTTCTTT.

V usage is TRBV7-2 and J usage is TRBJ2-1; D is perhaps TRBD2 (6 bases). CDR3 length: 17 residues. Per germline, CDR1 SGHTA and CDR2 FQGNSA. Trimming cost V 7 bases and J 7 bases, with 26 bases left between them. The CDR3 reads CASTKWGDRAGGNEQFF. The CDR3 DNA follows: TGTGCCAGCACCAAGTGGGGGGACCGGGCCGGAGGGAATGAGCAGTTCTTC.

The rearrangement joins TRBV6-2 or TRBV6-3 to TRBJ2-5; weak D call: TRBD2 (5 bases). V lost 2 bases and J 14 bases, leaving 12 bases between the germline ends. The CDR3 is 11 residues long. Germline CDR1 and CDR2: MNHEY and SVGEGT. CDR3 coding DNA: TGTGCCAGCAGTTACGGAGACGGGGAATACTTC. Amino acids: CASSYGDGEYF.

The chain links TRBV7-2 to TRBJ1-2, with D unclear. Germline CDR1 and CDR2: SGHTA and FQGNSA. Deletions cut 3 bases from V and 4 bases from J, with 21 bases between. CDR3 length: 17 residues. The CDR3 here is CASSFSASSRSGYGYTF. CDR3 sequence (DNA): TGTGCCAGCAGCTTTTCGGCCTCCTCCCGATCGGGCTATGGCTACACCTTC.

The chain joins TRBV4-1 to TRBJ1-2; 8 bases line up with TRBD1. Trimming removed 4 bases from V and 4 bases from J; junction bases left unmatched: 11. The CDR3 sequence is 16 residues long. The V gene's germline CDR1 is MGHRA and CDR2 YSYEKL. The CDR3 is CASSREIDRGRYGYTF. CDR3 coding DNA: TGCGCCAGCAGCCGAGAGATCGACAGGGGCCGCTATGGCTACACCTTC.

This clone occurred a few times. The DNA for the CDR3 is TGCGCCAGCAGCCAAGGACCCCTCGGGGATTCACCCCTCCACTTT. It specifies CASSQGPLGDSPLHF. The rearrangement joins TRBV5-1 to TRBJ1-6; D gene ambiguous. The V end was cut by 4 bases, the J end by 8 bases, with 16 bases between. The CDR3 has 15 amino acids. Germline CDR1 is SGHRS and CDR2 is YFSETQ.

CDR3 nucleotide sequence: TGTGCCACCAGCATACAGGGGGGGAACACTGAAGCTTTCTTT. Its protein product is CATSIQGGNTEAFF. The chain is built from TRBV15 and TRBJ1-1, with 8 bases fitting TRBD1. This CDR3 is built from 14 residues. Germline CDR1 reads LNHNV; CDR2 reads YYDKDF (reference sequence). J gave up 1 base and V 4 bases, and 2 bases lay outside the gene matches.

The chain joins TRBV2 to TRBJ2-4, with D possibly TRBD2 on 6 matching bases. Germline V gives CDR1 SNHLY, CDR2 FYNNEI. CDR3 length: 13 residues. V was cut by 4 bases and J by 10 bases, with 14 bases left in between. The CDR3 here is CASSAGTPPIQYF. The CDR3 DNA reads TGTGCCAGCAGTGCCGGGACTCCTCCGATTCAGTACTTC.

This chain uses TRBV7-9 with TRBJ2-7, with D possibly matching TRBD1 (6 bases). Germline-derived CDR1 and CDR2 are SEHNR and FQNEAQ (reference sequence). The CDR3 has 13 residues. Trimming cost V 6 bases and J 5 bases, with 14 bases left between them. CDR3 nucleotide sequence: TGTGCCAGCAGGAGAACAGGGTCCCACGAGCAGTACTTC. Translated: CASRRTGSHEQYF. Full variable domain (outside the CDR3, taken from reference TRBV7-9 and TRBJ2-7): DTGVSQNPRHKITKRGQNVTFRCDPISEHNRLYWYRQTLGQGPEFLTYFQNEAQLEKSRLLSDRFSAERPKGSFSTLEIQRTEQGDSAMYLCASRRTGSHEQYFGPGTRLTVT.

This chain joins TRBV19 and TRBJ1-4, with D possibly being TRBD1 (6 bases). Germline assignment: CDR1 LNHDA and CDR2 SQIVND (reference sequence). The CDR3 extends over 16 amino acids. Trimming took off 8 bases at V and 10 bases at J, with 26 bases between the two ends. Here the CDR3 reads CASWAGTRSPGGKLFF. CDR3 nucleotides: TGTGCCAGTTGGGCCGGGACACGGTCCCCTGGTGGAAAACTGTTTTTT.

This chain connects TRBV11-1 to TRBJ2-1, with TRBD1 identical over 9 bases. CDR3 length: 13 residues. V was pared by 3 bases and J by 8 bases, with 2 bases of the junction left unmatched. Per germline, CDR1 SGHAT and CDR2 FQDESV (reference sequence). The CDR3 region has the DNA TGTGCCAGCAGCTTGGACAGGGGCGATGAGCAGTTCTTC. This encodes CASSLDRGDEQFF.

The chain couples TRBV5-1 to TRBJ2-3; TRBD1 might be the D (6 bases). V was cut by 0 bases and J by 4 bases, with 9 bases left in between. This CDR3 is 14 amino acids long. Germline values: CDR1 SGHRS, CDR2 YFSETQ. Here the CDR3 DNA reads TGCGCCAGCAGCTTGGTGGCAGGGGCAGATACGCAGTATTTT. Protein product: CASSLVAGADTQYF.

The V gene is TRBV7-9, the J gene TRBJ1-5; D is unclear. V was pared by 1 base and J by 6 bases, with 4 bases between. The germline V gene encodes CDR1 SEHNR and CDR2 FQNEAQ (reference sequence). The CDR3 runs 12 residues. The CDR3 is CASSLDIQPQHF. The CDR3 nucleotides are TGTGCCAGCAGCTTAGATATTCAGCCCCAGCATTTT. Filled out from reference TRBV7-9 and TRBJ1-5, the complete variable domain reads DTGVSQNPRHKITKRGQNVTFRCDPISEHNRLYWYRQTLGQGPEFLTYFQNEAQLEKSRLLSDRFSAERPKGSFSTLEIQRTEQGDSAMYLCASSLDIQPQHFGDGTRLSIL.

The rearrangement joins TRBV10-3 to TRBJ2-3; the match to TRBD2 covers 10 bases. CDR3 length: 14 residues. V shed 11 bases, J shed 4 bases, and the junction held 9 bases outside the gene matches. Germline-derived CDR1 and CDR2 are ENHRY and SYGVKD. The CDR3 nucleotides read TGTGCCGCGGTAGCGGGAGGATCCGCAGATACGCAGTATTTT. Protein product: CAAVAGGSADTQYF.

This clone was observed a single time. The chain uses TRBV14 and TRBJ1-2; 8 nucleotides line up with TRBD1. This CDR3 comprises 14 residues. Germline CDR1 reads SGHDN; CDR2 reads FVKESK. After removal of 3 bases from V and 5 bases from J, the junction contained 5 bases not matched to a gene. This chain's CDR3 is CASSHTGGGYGYTF. The CDR3 DNA reads as TGTGCCAGCAGCCACACAGGGGGAGGATATGGCTACACCTTC.

The rearrangement joins TRBV25-1 to TRBJ2-7; TRBD1 aligns across 7 bases. The CDR3 runs to 12 residues. Germline V lookup: CDR1 MGHDK, CDR2 SYGVNS. Losses at the gene ends were 6 bases for V and 9 bases for J; bases not matched to a gene: 8. CDR3 in DNA: TGTGCCAGCAGCTATAACAGGGGCTCGCAGTACTTC. Its translation is CASSYNRGSQYF.

This chain uses TRBV30 with TRBJ1-1; unclear D gene. V was pared by 3 bases and J by 5 bases, with 16 bases between. CDR1 GTSNPN and CDR2 SVGIG come from the germline V gene (reference sequence). CDR3 length equals 14 residues. The CDR3 spells CAWSKTAAGTEAFF. The CDR3, as DNA: TGTGCCTGGAGCAAAACGGCCGCGGGGACTGAAGCTTTCTTT.

The chain combines TRBV5-1 with TRBJ2-5; perhaps TRBD1 as D (5 bases). This CDR3 has 13 residues. Germline V gene sequence: CDR1 SGHRS, CDR2 YFSETQ. V was trimmed by 5 bases and J by 4 bases, leaving 12 bases between them. The CDR3 loop is CASRTQGGETQYF. The CDR3 region has the DNA TGCGCCAGCAGAACTCAGGGTGGAGAGACCCAGTACTTC.

The chain combines TRBV28 with TRBJ1-1; the match to TRBD1 covers 7 bases. The CDR3 extends over 16 amino acids. Trimming took 4 bases from V and 5 from J; bases not matched to a gene: 13. Germline V gives CDR1 MDHEN, CDR2 SYDVKM. The CDR3 protein is CASSSRQGIYSTEAFF. The CDR3 coding sequence is TGTGCCAGCAGTTCACGACAGGGAATATATTCAACTGAAGCTTTCTTT.

The rearrangement uses TRBV28 and TRBJ1-2; TRBD1 aligns across 7 bases. The CDR3 has 13 residues. Unmatched junction bases numbered 1, after V lost 2 bases and J lost 4 bases. Germline CDR1 reads MDHEN; CDR2 reads SYDVKM. CDR3 loop: CASSLRDSYGYTF. CDR3 bases: TGTGCCAGCAGTTTAAGGGACAGCTATGGCTACACCTTC.

The V call is TRBV7-2, the J call TRBJ2-3; D call uncertain. V dropped 2 bases and J dropped 4 bases, with 7 bases sitting between them. The CDR3 extends over 13 amino acids. In germline, CDR1 is SGHTA, CDR2 FQGNSA. The CDR3 spells CASSLRLADTQYF. CDR3 sequence (DNA): TGTGCCAGCAGCTTACGGTTGGCAGATACGCAGTATTTT.

V is TRBV28 and J is TRBJ1-1, with D maybe TRBD1 (5 bases). V was clipped by 10 bases and J by 5 bases, with 14 bases between them. The germline V gene has CDR1 MDHEN and CDR2 SYDVKM. There are 12 residues in the CDR3. Here the CDR3 reads CATEKGQTEAFF. The CDR3, as DNA: TGTGCCACGGAAAAGGGGCAGACTGAAGCTTTCTTT.

The chain employs TRBV19 and TRBJ1-3; tentatively, D is TRBD1 (5 bases). Germline V lookup: CDR1 LNHDA, CDR2 SQIVND (reference sequence). CDR3 size: 14 residues. Between the trimmed V and J ends, which lost 6 bases and 2 bases, there was a span of 11 bases. CDR3 region: CASSWGGTGNTIYF. Written as DNA, the CDR3 is TGTGCCAGTAGCTGGGGGGGAACTGGAAACACCATATATTTT. The variable domain in full, with the rest retrieved from reference TRBV19 and TRBJ1-3, is DGGITQSPKYLFRKEGQNVTLSCEQNLNHDAMYWYRQDPGQGLRLIYYSQIVNDFQKGDIAEGYSVSREKKESFPLTVTSAQKNPTAFYLCASSWGGTGNTIYFGEGSWLTVV.

The rearrangement joins TRBV3-1 (or the pseudogene TRBV3-2) to TRBJ2-7; TRBD1 might be the D (6 bases). Trimming left V 2 bases short and J 2 bases short, with 13 bases between. Germline CDR1 reads LGHDT; CDR2 reads YNNKEL (reference sequence). This CDR3 is built from 15 residues. The CDR3 loop is CASSQPGTGTYEQYF. The DNA for the CDR3 is TGTGCCAGCAGCCAACCGGGAACAGGGACCTACGAGCAGTACTTC.

The chain uses TRBV19 and TRBJ2-1; tentatively, D is TRBD2 (5 bases). Germline lookup yields CDR1 LNHDA and CDR2 SQIVND (reference sequence). Trimming cost V 8 bases and J 10 bases, with 24 bases left between them. The CDR3 sequence is 15 residues long. Written as DNA, the CDR3 is TGTGCCAGTCGCCCCGAACTAGGACCCCCGGGAGAGCAGTTCTTC. Translation: CASRPELGPPGEQFF.

V and J are TRBV3-1 (or the pseudogene TRBV3-2) and TRBJ2-1; 12 bases are shared with TRBD2. This CDR3 is 16 amino acids long. Germline loops: CDR1 LGHDT, CDR2 YNNKEL (reference sequence). V was pared by 2 bases and J by 4 bases, with 3 bases of the junction left unmatched. CDR3 bases: TGTGCCAGCAGCCAAACGGGACTAGCGGGTTACAATGAGCAGTTCTTC. Its protein product is CASSQTGLAGYNEQFF.

This chain's CDR3 is CATRAGVYNEQFF. CDR3 nucleotides: TGTGCCACCAGAGCGGGAGTCTACAATGAGCAGTTCTTC. The chain combines TRBV15 with TRBJ2-1; 8 bases align to TRBD2. V gave up 6 bases and J gave up 3 bases; unmatched junction bases: 1. The CDR3 consists of 13 residues. Germline CDR1 reads LNHNV; CDR2 reads YYDKDF (reference sequence).

The V and J genes are TRBV10-3 and TRBJ2-1; the D gene is possibly TRBD1 (5 bases). The CDR3 consists of 13 residues. Trimming took off 4 bases at V and 8 bases at J, with 12 bases between the two ends. The V gene's germline CDR1 is ENHRY and CDR2 SYGVKD. The CDR3 sequence is CAISGGREDEQFF. The CDR3 coding sequence is TGTGCCATCAGTGGGGGCAGGGAAGATGAGCAGTTCTTC.